The rows below give T cell receptor beta chains drawn from one sample of a study of cytomegalovirus exposure and HLA in healthy donors. Assay: immunoSEQ multiplex PCR; the TCRdb copy retains only in-frame clones and omits some. The sample shows about 150,000 clones, around 82% of them seen only once. The sequenced sample was PBMCs. These receptors were obtained from a boy under 10 years old in good health and CMV-seronegative. The CDR3 runs from the conserved cysteine through the conserved F or W. The D gene is left open where the match is weak. A row's size may be missing; if present it is once, few, many or a size class.

d_call: -; v_call: TRBV7-2; j_call: TRBJ2-3; clone_size: -; cdr3_nt: TGTGCCAGCAGCCGCGTGGGGGGATTGAGCACAGATACGCAGTATTTT; cdr3_aa: CASSRVGGLSTDTQYF
d_call: -; v_call: TRBV5-8; j_call: TRBJ2-7; clone_size: -; cdr3_nt: TGTGCCAGCAGCCGGGACGGGGGCGAGCAGTACTTC; cdr3_aa: CASSRDGGEQYF
d_call: TRBD2; v_call: TRBV6-5; j_call: TRBJ2-7; clone_size: -; cdr3_nt: TGTGCCAGCAGGACTCCGACTAGCGGAGTTTCCGAGCAGTACTTC; cdr3_aa: CASRTPTSGVSEQYF
d_call: -; v_call: TRBV19; j_call: TRBJ2-3; clone_size: -; cdr3_nt: TGTGCCAGTAGTAGTGGGCCCGGCACAGATACGCAGTATTTT; cdr3_aa: CASSSGPGTDTQYF
d_call: -; v_call: TRBV15; j_call: TRBJ2-1; clone_size: -; cdr3_nt: TGTGCCACCAGCAGAGACCGAAGCGGGTCTTACAATGAGCAGTTCTTC; cdr3_aa: CATSRDRSGSYNEQFF
d_call: -; v_call: TRBV25-1; j_call: TRBJ1-4; clone_size: -; cdr3_nt: TGTGCCAGCAGTGGGGGCAGACCTAATGAAAAACTGTTTTTT; cdr3_aa: CASSGGRPNEKLFF
d_call: -; v_call: TRBV30; j_call: TRBJ1-2; clone_size: -; cdr3_nt: TGTGCCTGGAGTGTACCACAGACGTATGGCTACACCTTC; cdr3_aa: CAWSVPQTYGYTF
d_call: TRBD2; v_call: TRBV5-1; j_call: TRBJ2-1; clone_size: -; cdr3_nt: TGCGCCAGCAGCAGCCCGGGACTAGCGGGAGTCAATGAGCAGTTCTTC; cdr3_aa: CASSSPGLAGVNEQFF
d_call: TRBD2; v_call: TRBV6-6; j_call: TRBJ2-7; clone_size: few; cdr3_nt: TGTGCCATCGGGACTAGCGGCATCGAGCAGTACTTC; cdr3_aa: CAIGTSGIEQYF
d_call: TRBD1; v_call: TRBV6-5; j_call: TRBJ2-7; clone_size: -; cdr3_nt: TGTGCCAGCAGTTACAGGACAGGGCGCTACGAGCAGTACTTC; cdr3_aa: CASSYRTGRYEQYF
d_call: TRBD2; v_call: TRBV6-5; j_call: TRBJ2-2; clone_size: -; cdr3_nt: TGTGCCAGCAGTTTGGGGCTAGCGGGGGACACCGGGGAGCTGTTTTTT; cdr3_aa: CASSLGLAGDTGELFF
d_call: TRBD1; v_call: TRBV7-9; j_call: TRBJ1-2; clone_size: -; cdr3_nt: TGTGCCAGCAGCTTAGGTCGGGGACAGGGATGGATCTACACCTTC; cdr3_aa: CASSLGRGQGWIYTF
d_call: -; v_call: TRBV28; j_call: TRBJ1-2; clone_size: once; cdr3_nt: TGTGCCAGCAGTTTAGTCGGACTAAGGGCATCGGACGGCTACACCTTC; cdr3_aa: CASSLVGLRASDGYTF
d_call: -; v_call: TRBV2; j_call: TRBJ2-5; clone_size: -; cdr3_nt: TGTGCCAGCAGTGGACAGAGACAAGAGACCCAGTACTTC; cdr3_aa: CASSGQRQETQYF
d_call: -; v_call: TRBV30; j_call: TRBJ2-7; clone_size: -; cdr3_nt: TGTGCCTGGAGAAGGGGATACGAGCAGTACTTC; cdr3_aa: CAWRRGYEQYF
d_call: TRBD1; v_call: TRBV29-1; j_call: TRBJ2-3; clone_size: -; cdr3_nt: TGCAGCGTTCGACAGGGGGGGTTTGGCACAGATACGCAGTATTTT; cdr3_aa: CSVRQGGFGTDTQYF
d_call: TRBD2; v_call: TRBV28; j_call: TRBJ2-5; clone_size: -; cdr3_nt: TGTGCCAGCAATGACGTGGGGAGGGCCCAAGAGACCCAGTACTTC; cdr3_aa: CASNDVGRAQETQYF
d_call: TRBD1; v_call: TRBV7-9; j_call: TRBJ2-7; clone_size: -; cdr3_nt: TGTGCCAGCAGCTTAGTGAAGGGACAGGGGAAAATCCCCTACGAGCAGTACTTC; cdr3_aa: CASSLVKGQGKIPYEQYF
d_call: -; v_call: TRBV5-4; j_call: TRBJ2-2; clone_size: once; cdr3_nt: TGTGCCAGCAGCCTAGATCACACCGGGGAGCTGTTTTTT; cdr3_aa: CASSLDHTGELFF
d_call: TRBD1; v_call: TRBV27; j_call: TRBJ1-5; clone_size: -; cdr3_nt: TGTGCCAGCAGTAAGAACAGGGACAGTCCAGGGCCCCAGCATTTT; cdr3_aa: CASSKNRDSPGPQHF
d_call: TRBD2; v_call: TRBV19; j_call: TRBJ2-7; clone_size: -; cdr3_nt: TGTGCCAGTAGTATGACTAGCGGGAGACTCTACGAGCAGTACTTC; cdr3_aa: CASSMTSGRLYEQYF
d_call: -; v_call: TRBV2; j_call: TRBJ1-4; clone_size: few; cdr3_nt: TGTGCCAGCAGTGGAAGAGGAGAAAAACTGTTTTTT; cdr3_aa: CASSGRGEKLFF
d_call: TRBD1; v_call: TRBV11-3; j_call: TRBJ2-6; clone_size: -; cdr3_nt: TGTGCCAGCAGCCCAGCAGGGGGCGCGTCTGGGGCCAACGTCCTGACTTTC; cdr3_aa: CASSPAGGASGANVLTF
d_call: -; v_call: TRBV27; j_call: TRBJ1-1; clone_size: few; cdr3_nt: TGTGCCAGCAGTTTATCTAGGGGCACGAACACTGAAGCTTTCTTT; cdr3_aa: CASSLSRGTNTEAFF
d_call: TRBD2; v_call: TRBV5-6; j_call: TRBJ2-7; clone_size: -; cdr3_nt: TGTGCCAGCAGCTTGGTAGCGGGAGGGCCCTACGAGCAGTACTTC; cdr3_aa: CASSLVAGGPYEQYF
d_call: TRBD2; v_call: TRBV5-1; j_call: TRBJ2-3; clone_size: -; cdr3_nt: TGCGCCAGCAGCCAGACTAGCGGGAGAGATACGCAGTATTTT; cdr3_aa: CASSQTSGRDTQYF
d_call: -; v_call: TRBV28; j_call: TRBJ2-7; clone_size: -; cdr3_nt: TGTGCCAGCAGTTCCTTTTACTACGAGCAGTACTTC; cdr3_aa: CASSSFYYEQYF
d_call: -; v_call: TRBV5-1; j_call: TRBJ1-1; clone_size: -; cdr3_nt: TGCGCCAGCAGCTTGAATGGCCTGACTGAAGCTTTCTTT; cdr3_aa: CASSLNGLTEAFF
d_call: -; v_call: TRBV5-1; j_call: TRBJ2-7; clone_size: -; cdr3_nt: TGCGCCAGCAGCTTGACAGGGCGACTTTCCTACGAGCAGTACTTC; cdr3_aa: CASSLTGRLSYEQYF
d_call: -; v_call: TRBV11-2; j_call: TRBJ1-1; clone_size: -; cdr3_nt: TGTGCCAGCAGCTTAATCTCTTACACTGAAGCTTTCTTT; cdr3_aa: CASSLISYTEAFF
d_call: TRBD2; v_call: TRBV6-5; j_call: TRBJ2-1; clone_size: -; cdr3_nt: TGTGCCAGCAGTTTCCTAGCGGAGAACCTCTACAATGAGCAGTTCTTC; cdr3_aa: CASSFLAENLYNEQFF
d_call: TRBD1; v_call: TRBV6-1; j_call: TRBJ2-7; clone_size: -; cdr3_nt: TGTGCCAGCAGTGCGACGGGACAGGACTACGAGCAGTACTTC; cdr3_aa: CASSATGQDYEQYF
d_call: -; v_call: TRBV2; j_call: TRBJ2-5; clone_size: -; cdr3_nt: TGTGCCAGCAGTGATGGGGGCCCCTTCCAAGAGACCCAGTACTTC; cdr3_aa: CASSDGGPFQETQYF
d_call: -; v_call: TRBV18; j_call: TRBJ1-4; clone_size: -; cdr3_nt: TGTGCCAGCTCACCACCTCGGACAGATAATGAAAAACTGTTTTTT; cdr3_aa: CASSPPRTDNEKLFF
d_call: TRBD1; v_call: TRBV27; j_call: TRBJ2-3; clone_size: -; cdr3_nt: TGTGCCAGCAGTTCCCTAGACCGGACAGGAACGCAGTATTTT; cdr3_aa: CASSSLDRTGTQYF
d_call: -; v_call: TRBV28; j_call: TRBJ2-1; clone_size: -; cdr3_nt: TGTGCCAGCAGTTTAACGGGAACCTACAATGAGCAGTTCTTC; cdr3_aa: CASSLTGTYNEQFF
d_call: TRBD1; v_call: TRBV28; j_call: TRBJ2-5; clone_size: -; cdr3_nt: TGTGCCAGCAGTTCACCGGGACAGGGGAAAGAGACCCAGTACTTC; cdr3_aa: CASSSPGQGKETQYF
d_call: -; v_call: TRBV25-1; j_call: TRBJ1-5; clone_size: -; cdr3_nt: TGTGCCAGCAGTGAATCGGGGGGGAGCAATCAGCCCCAGCATTTT; cdr3_aa: CASSESGGSNQPQHF
d_call: TRBD1; v_call: TRBV5-1; j_call: TRBJ1-4; clone_size: -; cdr3_nt: TGCGCCAGCAGCGCTACAGGGGCAACTAATGAAAAACTGTTTTTT; cdr3_aa: CASSATGATNEKLFF
d_call: -; v_call: TRBV6-1; j_call: TRBJ1-2; clone_size: -; cdr3_nt: TGTGCCAGCAGTGGCCAGTTGAACTATGGCTACACCTTC; cdr3_aa: CASSGQLNYGYTF
d_call: TRBD1; v_call: TRBV28; j_call: TRBJ2-5; clone_size: -; cdr3_nt: TGTGCCAGCAGTTTTTCGGGACAGGGGAAGCAGACCCAGTACTTC; cdr3_aa: CASSFSGQGKQTQYF
d_call: TRBD2; v_call: TRBV27; j_call: TRBJ2-2; clone_size: -; cdr3_nt: TGTGCCAGCAGCCCCTTTGCAGGGACTAAAAACACCGGGGAGCTGTTTTTT; cdr3_aa: CASSPFAGTKNTGELFF